Below are 20 T cell receptor beta chains sequenced from a single sample in a study of blood T cell repertoires in COVID-19. The table came from immunoSEQ multiplex PCR; TCRdb's copy has only in-frame clones and leaves some out. The repertoire holds about 15,000 clones, with approximately 88% as singletons. Sequenced sample: peripheral blood. The source is a human donor with active COVID-19. The donor label of this sample is uncertain.

V and J are TRBV30 and TRBJ1-6; 9 positions match TRBD1. Germline lookup yields CDR1 GTSNPN and CDR2 SVGIG (reference sequence). V trimming: 3 bases; J trimming: 9 bases; junction bases outside the gene matches: 9. The CDR3 has 15 residues. CDR3 amino acids: CAWRASDRGISPLHF. CDR3 sequence (DNA): TGTGCCTGGAGGGCATCGGACAGGGGTATTTCACCCCTCCACTTT.

The chain's CDR3 is CASSLIGGLSTDTQYF. CDR3 in DNA: TGCGCCAGCAGCTTGATCGGGGGACTTAGCACAGATACGCAGTATTTT. The V and J genes are TRBV5-1 and TRBJ2-3, with D possibly TRBD2 on 6 matching bases. The germline CDR1 and CDR2 sequences are SGHRS and YFSETQ. V shed 1 base and J shed 0 bases, with 12 bases lying between them. The CDR3 is 16 residues long.

This clone was recorded a few times. The genes are TRBV11-2 and TRBJ1-1; D unresolved. Trimming pared 3 bases from V and 3 bases from J, leaving 8 bases between. The CDR3 covers 13 residues. Germline V gene data show CDR1 as SGHAT and CDR2 as FQNNGV. CDR3 region: CASSFNTYTEAFF. The CDR3 nucleotides are TGTGCCAGCAGCTTTAACACCTACACTGAAGCTTTCTTT.

The V gene is TRBV7-3, the J gene TRBJ2-1, with 7 bases aligning to TRBD1. The V gene's germline CDR1 is SGHTA and CDR2 FQGTGA. Germline trimming cut 4 bases from V and 7 bases from J; bases unmatched to any gene: 4. The length of the CDR3 is 13 residues. CDR3 loop: CASSWGQQNEQFF. Here the CDR3 DNA reads TGTGCCAGCAGCTGGGGACAGCAAAATGAGCAGTTCTTC.

The CDR3 loop is CASSLYEQGALEQYF. Written as DNA, the CDR3 is TGTGCCAGCAGCTTATATGAACAGGGGGCTTTAGAGCAGTACTTC. The V gene is TRBV11-1, the J gene TRBJ2-7, with 9 bases lining up with TRBD1. The CDR3 has 15 amino acids. The V gene end was trimmed by 2 bases and the J gene end by 7 bases; junction bases not matched to a gene: 9. The germline V gene has CDR1 SGHAT and CDR2 FQDESV (reference sequence).

The chain carries TRBV30 and TRBJ1-2, with 8 bases aligning to TRBD1. Looked up from germline, CDR1 is GTSNPN and CDR2 is SVGIG (reference sequence). J lost 3 bases, V lost 4 bases, and 7 bases had no gene match. CDR3 length: 14 residues. In nucleotides, the CDR3 is TGTGCCTGGAAGCAGGGGGCGAGATACTATGGCTACACCTTC. The encoded protein is CAWKQGARYYGYTF. The full variable domain, rest sourced from reference TRBV30 and TRBJ1-2, is SQTIHQWPATLVQPVGSPLSLECTVEGTSNPNLYWYRQAAGRGLQLLFYSVGIGQISSEVPQNLSASRPQDRQFILSSKKLLLSDSGFYLCAWKQGARYYGYTFGSGTRLTVV.

The genes are TRBV4-1 and TRBJ2-7, with D uncertain. The V gene lost 1 base and the J gene lost 4 bases, with 14 bases spanning the gap. The CDR3 sequence is 15 residues long. Looked up from germline, CDR1 is MGHRA and CDR2 is YSYEKL. CDR3 sequence reads: CASSQAQPSTYEQYF. Here the CDR3 DNA reads TGCGCCAGCAGCCAAGCCCAACCCTCGACATACGAGCAGTACTTC.

The chain combines TRBV10-3 with TRBJ2-1, with 8 bases lining up with TRBD1. Per germline, CDR1 ENHRY and CDR2 SYGVKD. The CDR3 contains 15 residues. The V and J ends lost 5 bases and 6 bases, in that order; junction bases with no gene match: 9. DNA for the CDR3: TGTGCCATCAGTTCTGGACAGGGTGCGAGCAATGAGCAGTTCTTC. Protein: CAISSGQGASNEQFF.

This chain joins TRBV28 and TRBJ1-1, with a tentative D call TRBD1 (6 bases). The CDR3 loop spans 15 amino acids. CDR1 is MDHEN and CDR2 is SYDVKM in the germline V gene. V was trimmed by 3 bases and J by 1 base, leaving 12 bases between them. CDR3 sequence reads: CASSLWTASNTEAFF. CDR3 coding DNA: TGTGCCAGCAGTTTGTGGACAGCTTCGAACACTGAAGCTTTCTTT.

The chain combines TRBV6-6 with TRBJ2-2; 12 bases are a match to TRBD1. In germline, CDR1 is MNHNY, CDR2 SVGAGI (reference sequence). This CDR3 contains 16 residues. J gave up 6 bases and V 6 bases, and 8 bases lay outside the gene matches. In DNA, the CDR3 is TGTGCCAGCAGCCGGGGACAGGGGGCGCGTCCCGGGGAGCTGTTTTTT. It translates to CASSRGQGARPGELFF.

In this sample, this clone turned up once. This chain links TRBV7-2 with TRBJ2-5; D perhaps matches TRBD2 (6 bases). CDR3 length: 14 amino acids. Germline CDR1 reads SGHTA; CDR2 reads FQGNSA. V was shortened by 5 bases and J by 4 bases, with 14 bases between the two germline ends. The CDR3 region is CASSKKLALETQYF. Written as DNA, the CDR3 is TGTGCCAGCAGCAAAAAACTAGCTTTAGAGACCCAGTACTTC. The full variable domain, completed using reference TRBV7-2 and TRBJ2-5, is GAGVSQSPSNKVTEKGKDVELRCDPISGHTALYWYRQSLGQGLEFLIYFQGNSAPDKSGLPSDRFSAERTGGSVSTLTIQRTQQEDSAVYLCASSKKLALETQYFGPGTRLLVL.

The V and J genes are TRBV7-2 and TRBJ2-3, with D possibly TRBD2 on 6 matching bases. Trimming stripped 4 bases from V and 0 bases from J, with 14 bases between. CDR1 is SGHTA, CDR2 FQGNSA, per germline. This CDR3 is built from 16 residues. The CDR3 nucleotides read TGTGCCAGCAGCTCTTTAGCGGCCCGAAGCACAGATACGCAGTATTTT. Its translation is CASSSLAARSTDTQYF.

The CDR3 nucleotides read TGTGCCAGTACCAATTTCGGCTCTGGGGCCAACGTCCTGACTTTC. Translation gives CASTNFGSGANVLTF. This chain connects TRBV19 to TRBJ2-6; D remains unclear. Germline V CDR1 and CDR2: LNHDA, SQIVND (reference sequence). The CDR3 contains 15 residues. V gave up 7 bases and J gave up 0 bases, with 10 bases separating them.

V is TRBV4-1 and J is TRBJ1-6, with 7 nucleotides matching TRBD1. J gave up 8 bases and V 4 bases, and 5 bases lay outside the gene matches. CDR3 length: 14 amino acids. Germline assignment: CDR1 MGHRA and CDR2 YSYEKL. CDR3 sequence reads: CASSLRQGDSPLHF. DNA for the CDR3: TGCGCCAGCAGCCTCCGACAGGGAGATTCACCCCTCCACTTT.

This rearrangement joins TRBV5-1 to TRBJ2-1, with a weak D call TRBD1 (5 bases). Per germline, CDR1 SGHRS and CDR2 YFSETQ. V lost 0 bases to trimming and J lost 6 bases, with 7 bases between them. The CDR3 is made up of 13 amino acids. The CDR3 loop reads CASSLEGSNEQFF. Written as DNA, the CDR3 is TGCGCCAGCAGCTTGGAGGGGTCCAATGAGCAGTTCTTC.

This chain links TRBV23-1 with TRBJ1-1; unclear D gene. TRBV23-1 is noted as an ORF with a role that remains uncertain. Deletions cut 8 bases from V and 6 bases from J, with 13 bases between. This CDR3 has 12 amino acids. The chain's CDR3 is CASPLDSSEAFF. For the CDR3, the DNA is TGCGCCAGCCCACTCGACTCTTCTGAAGCTTTCTTT.

This chain joins TRBV5-1 and TRBJ2-1; 11 bases map to TRBD2. V gave up 0 bases and J gave up 8 bases; unmatched junction bases: 4. Germline V lookup: CDR1 SGHRS, CDR2 YFSETQ. The CDR3 runs to 15 residues. The CDR3 DNA sequence: TGCGCCAGCAGCTTGGTGACTAGCGGGACCTATGAGCAGTTCTTC. Translation: CASSLVTSGTYEQFF.

V is TRBV27 and J is TRBJ2-7; 10 bases map to TRBD1. The CDR3 runs to 15 residues. Losses at the gene ends were 7 bases for V and 7 bases for J; bases not matched to a gene: 13. Per germline, CDR1 MNHEY and CDR2 SMNVEV (reference sequence). CDR3 residues: CASKLSGTGVGEQYF. CDR3 coding DNA: TGTGCCAGCAAACTTTCCGGGACAGGGGTCGGGGAGCAGTACTTC.

This clone was detected a few times. The genes are TRBV9 and TRBJ2-5; TRBD1 matches at 7 bases. Germline V lookup: CDR1 SGDLS, CDR2 YYNGEE. Losses at the gene ends were 4 bases for V and 5 bases for J; bases not matched to a gene: 14. CDR3 size: 16 residues. The CDR3 protein is CASSPRQGRPPETQYF. The CDR3 coding sequence is TGTGCCAGCAGCCCCCGACAGGGCCGTCCCCCCGAGACCCAGTACTTC.

V and J are TRBV5-1 and TRBJ1-2; 8 nucleotides agree with TRBD1. In germline, CDR1 is SGHRS, CDR2 YFSETQ. Trimming at V came to 5 bases and at J to 6 bases, leaving 9 bases not matched to a gene. CDR3 size: 14 residues. The CDR3 coding sequence is TGCGCCAGCAGATATGTACAGGGGGACCATGGCTACACCTTC. Amino acids: CASRYVQGDHGYTF.